This is a list of T cell receptor beta chains from one sample in a study of blood T cells in healthy people across ages. TCRdb reanalysed the 5' RACE reads using MiXCR and keeps one entry per CDR3 protein. This table holds about 1 million distinct CDR3 sequences, around 25% found once. These data were also filed under a second study, of T cells of mothers and their children.

The sequenced material came from blood. All receptors derive from a girl aged 2 to 10 in good health. Each CDR3 is given with its conserved first and last residue. D genes are given only for firm matches. Only some rows state a clone size, as once, few, many or a class for expanded clones.

v_gene	d_gene	abundance	j_gene	CDR3nt	CDR3aa
TRBV24-1	NA	few	TRBJ2-5	TGTGCCACCAGTGATCCGACAGGACAAGAGACCCAGTACTTC	CATSDPTGQETQYF
TRBV6-1	TRBD1	NA	TRBJ2-7	TGTGCCAGCAGTGTCCCGGCAGGGGGATACGAGCAGTACTTC	CASSVPAGGYEQYF
TRBV7-9	TRBD2	NA	TRBJ2-7	TGTGCCAGCAGCTCAGGTAGCGGGGGAAGCTACGAGCAGTACTTC	CASSSGSGGSYEQYF
TRBV20-1	NA	few	TRBJ2-1	TGCAGTGCTAGTGGACTTTTCAATGAGCAGTTCTTC	CSASGLFNEQFF
TRBV20-1	TRBD2	few	TRBJ2-2	TGCAGTGCTGCTTACGGACTAGCGGGAACCGGGGAGCTGTTTTTT	CSAAYGLAGTGELFF
TRBV7-8	NA	once	TRBJ2-7	TGTGCCAGCAGCTTAGTATCCGGGAACAGTGACGAGCAGTACTTC	CASSLVSGNSDEQYF
TRBV3-1	NA	few	TRBJ1-4	TGTGCCAGCAGCCGGGCCGTTAATGAAAAACTGTTTTTT	CASSRAVNEKLFF
TRBV24-1	NA	NA	TRBJ2-5	TGTGCCACCAGTGATTTGCCAGAGGGACCTTTACCCGCCCGGTGGTACTTC	CATSDLPEGPLPARWYF
TRBV21-1	NA	NA	TRBJ2-2	TGTGCCAGCAGCACAGGGCCATCTACGTGGGGGGTCACCGGGGAGCTGTTTTTT	CASSTGPSTWGVTGELFF
TRBV25-1	NA	NA	TRBJ2-2	TGTGCCAGCAGTGAATCTACTCGGGGGGCGAGGGAGCTGTTTTTT	CASSESTRGARELFF
TRBV12-3/TRBV12-4	TRBD1	NA	TRBJ2-1	TGTGCCAGCCGGACAGGGGAAAGAAAATTCTACAATGAGCAGTTCTTC	CASRTGERKFYNEQFF
TRBV28	NA	few	TRBJ1-3	TGTGCCAGCAGTATCCAGGGGTATGGAAACACCATATATTTT	CASSIQGYGNTIYF
TRBV13	TRBD2	few	TRBJ2-1	TGTGCCAGCAGCTTAGTAGCGGGGCCGGATCTATACAATGAGCAGTTCTTC	CASSLVAGPDLYNEQFF
TRBV7-2	NA	few	TRBJ2-5	TGTGCCAGCGGATATACTAGGAAGACCCAGTACTTC	CASGYTRKTQYF
TRBV2	TRBD1	NA	TRBJ2-1	TGTGCCAGCAGTGATTCTTTAGGGACAGTGCGAAATGAGCAGTTCTTC	CASSDSLGTVRNEQFF
TRBV29-1	TRBD2	NA	TRBJ2-1	TGCAGCGTTGAACTAGCGGGGGCCTACAATGAGCAGTTCTTC	CSVELAGAYNEQFF
TRBV6-5	TRBD2	many	TRBJ2-1	TGTGCCAGCAGTTACTCGACTAGCGGGAGAGGGAATGAGCAGTTCTTC	CASSYSTSGRGNEQFF
TRBV4-1	NA	NA	TRBJ1-1	TGCGCCAGCAGCCAAGAAACAGGAGAAGCTTTCTTT	CASSQETGEAFF
TRBV12-3/TRBV12-4	TRBD1	NA	TRBJ2-7	TGTGCCAGCAGCAAGCTGGGACAGGTAAGGAACGAGCAGTACTTC	CASSKLGQVRNEQYF
TRBV2	TRBD1	NA	TRBJ1-4	TGTGCCAGCAGTGCCGGGAACAGGGGAAATGAAAAACTGTTTTTT	CASSAGNRGNEKLFF
TRBV5-1	NA	many	TRBJ2-5	TGCGCCAGCAGCTTGGGGGTGTGGGCAGAGACCCAGTACTTC	CASSLGVWAETQYF
TRBV7-3	TRBD2	NA	TRBJ2-3	TGTGCCAGCAGCTTAATTCCGGGGGGTAGCACAGATACGCAGTATTTT	CASSLIPGGSTDTQYF
TRBV7-9	NA	many	TRBJ1-5	TGTGCCAGCAGCCTACGGGACAGCAATCAGCCCCAGCATTTT	CASSLRDSNQPQHF
TRBV7-2	TRBD2	NA	TRBJ2-1	TGTGCCAGCAGCTTAACCCTAGCGGGAGCGAGTGAGCAGTTCTTC	CASSLTLAGASEQFF
TRBV11-2	TRBD1	NA	TRBJ2-5	TGTGCCAGCAGCTCCTCCCCGGGACAGGGGTATCAAGAGACCCAGTACTTC	CASSSSPGQGYQETQYF
TRBV3-1	NA	NA	TRBJ2-2	TGTGCCAGCAGCCAAGATGAAGGCGAGGCCTCGGGCACCGGGGAGCTGTTTTTT	CASSQDEGEASGTGELFF
TRBV10-3	NA	NA	TRBJ2-3	TGTGCCATCACTAATACGGAGAGGGCAGATACGCAGTATTTT	CAITNTERADTQYF
TRBV7-6	TRBD1	NA	TRBJ2-5	TGTGCCAGCAGCCTAAGTCCCTCGGGACAGGGAGAGACCCAGTACTTC	CASSLSPSGQGETQYF
TRBV27	TRBD1	NA	TRBJ1-2	TGTGCCAGCAGTCCCAGGGGGATCTATGGCTACACCTTC	CASSPRGIYGYTF
TRBV27	NA	few	TRBJ1-6	TGTGCCAGCAGTAGAGAGGGGCGAATTTCACCCCTCCACTTT	CASSREGRISPLHF
TRBV6-5	NA	few	TRBJ2-1	TGTGCCAGCAGTTACCTCCCCCGGTACAATGAGCAGTTCTTC	CASSYLPRYNEQFF
TRBV11-3	NA	few	TRBJ2-1	TGTGCCAGCAGCTTCGGGCCCGTCTTCAATGAGCAGTTCTTC	CASSFGPVFNEQFF
TRBV27	NA	few	TRBJ1-3	TGTGCCAGCAGTGAAGGGACCGGAAACACCATATATTTT	CASSEGTGNTIYF
TRBV19	TRBD1	NA	TRBJ1-4	TGTGCCAGTTCGTCCGGACAGGGGGGAAATGAAAAACTGTTTTTT	CASSSGQGGNEKLFF
TRBV7-6	NA	NA	TRBJ1-2	TGTGCCAGCAGCCTCCAGACTGGCTACACCTTC	CASSLQTGYTF
TRBV3-1	TRBD2	NA	TRBJ2-5	TGTGCCAGCCGCCCGGAGGGAGGGGTTGGAGAGACCCAGTACTTC	CASRPEGGVGETQYF
TRBV11-1	NA	NA	TRBJ2-1	TGTGCCAGCAGCTCCCCCCAAGCCGACTCCGAAGGGAGTTCCTACAATGAGCAGTTCTTC	CASSSPQADSEGSSYNEQFF
TRBV7-9	NA	NA	TRBJ1-5	TGTGCCAGCAGCTTAGCGGGGGGTGACCTTAGTCAGCCCCAGCATTTT	CASSLAGGDLSQPQHF
TRBV12-3/TRBV12-4	NA	few	TRBJ2-7	TGTGCCAGCACCGTTCTTGGGGGGCGGACCTACGAGCAGTACTTC	CASTVLGGRTYEQYF
TRBV7-2	TRBD1	few	TRBJ1-3	TGTGCCAGCAGCCGACAGGGGACTGGAAACACCATATATTTT	CASSRQGTGNTIYF
TRBV7-2	NA	NA	TRBJ1-1	TGTGCCAGCAGCCCCCTTCCCCGGGATCCTGAAGCTTTCTTT	CASSPLPRDPEAFF
TRBV10-3	NA	NA	TRBJ1-6	TGTGCCATCAGTGCCGGATACGATGACCTCCTCCACTTT	CAISAGYDDLLHF
TRBV6-1	TRBD2	few	TRBJ2-1	TGTGCCAGCAGTGGATTCCTTGCGACTAGCGGGAGCGGCGAGCAGTTCTTC	CASSGFLATSGSGEQFF
TRBV11-3	NA	NA	TRBJ1-6	TGTGCCAGCAGCCCTGGACGGGGCTATATAGGACCCCTCCACTTT	CASSPGRGYIGPLHF
TRBV7-9	NA	few	TRBJ2-5	TGTGCCAGCGGGCACAATGGCGAGACCCAGTACTTC	CASGHNGETQYF
TRBV29-1	TRBD2	NA	TRBJ2-5	TGCAGCGCATACCCCCATAGCGGGAGCCAAGAGACCCAGTACTTC	CSAYPHSGSQETQYF
TRBV29-1	NA	few	TRBJ1-2	TGCAGCGTTGAAGATAGGGCGGGCCCTAACTATGGCTACACCTTC	CSVEDRAGPNYGYTF
TRBV7-2	NA	NA	TRBJ2-7	TGTGCCAGCAGCATACAGGATACCTACGAGCAGTACTTC	CASSIQDTYEQYF
TRBV20-1	TRBD2	many	TRBJ2-2	TGCAGTGCTAGAGTCGGTTCTAGCGGGTTGACCGGGGAGCTGTTTTTT	CSARVGSSGLTGELFF
TRBV28	TRBD2	NA	TRBJ2-5	TGTGCCAGCAGTTCGACTAGCGGGTACCAAGAGACCCAGTACTTC	CASSSTSGYQETQYF
TRBV28	NA	few	TRBJ2-7	TGTGCCAGCAGCCTGAGGCGCGAGCAGTACTTC	CASSLRREQYF
TRBV2	NA	NA	TRBJ2-1	TGTGCCAGCAGTGAGGGACTTCCGAGCTCCTACAATGAGCAGTTCTTC	CASSEGLPSSYNEQFF